This T cell receptor beta chain was retrieved from a study of OX40 agonist ivuxolimab in advanced cancers. Findings and caveats of the study: Dosing at 0.1 to 3.0 mg/kg was accompanied by clonal expansion of CD4+ and CD8+ blood T cells by week 6.

Data came from immunoSEQ multiplex PCR; TCRdb stores just in-frame clones and leaves some out. The sample gives tens of thousands of clones, about 88% of which show up once; about 1.5% is in the top ten. Samples were taken at baseline and on day 1 of cycles 4 and 7. In regard to this clone: The target antigen is unknown.

Germline V CDR1 and CDR2: SGHVS, FNYEAQ. V gave up 5 bases and J gave up 8 bases; unmatched junction bases: 7. CDR3 length equals 13 residues. This chain uses TRBV7-6 with TRBJ1-2; 8 bases are a match to TRBD1. The source was CD4+ or CD8+ T cells sorted from blood, collected in a trial of the OX40 agonist ivuxolimab. The TCR sequence derives from an adult with an advanced solid tumor such as melanoma, head and neck, liver or kidney cancer. In nucleotides, the CDR3 is TGTGCCAGCAGCCCGCAGGGGGCGGGCGGCTACACCTTC. It encodes CASSPQGAGGYTF.